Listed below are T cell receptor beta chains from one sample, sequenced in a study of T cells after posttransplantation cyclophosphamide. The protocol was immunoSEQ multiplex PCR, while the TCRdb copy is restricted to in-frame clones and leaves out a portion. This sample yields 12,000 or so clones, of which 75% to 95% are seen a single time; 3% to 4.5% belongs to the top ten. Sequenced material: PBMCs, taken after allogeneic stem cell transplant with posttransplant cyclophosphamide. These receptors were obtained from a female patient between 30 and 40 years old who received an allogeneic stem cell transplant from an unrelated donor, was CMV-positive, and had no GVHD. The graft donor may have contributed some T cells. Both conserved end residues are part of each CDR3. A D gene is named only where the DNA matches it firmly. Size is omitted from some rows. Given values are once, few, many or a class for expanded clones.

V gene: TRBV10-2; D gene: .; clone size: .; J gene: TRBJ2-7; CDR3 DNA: TGCGCCAGCAGTGATCGGTACCAGGACCTAACGCGGGAAGGGTCCTACGAGCAGTACTTC; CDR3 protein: CASSDRYQDLTREGSYEQYF
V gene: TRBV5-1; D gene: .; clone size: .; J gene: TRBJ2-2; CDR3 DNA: TGCGCCAGCAGCTTGGAGCTCGGGGAGCTGTTTTTT; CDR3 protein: CASSLELGELFF
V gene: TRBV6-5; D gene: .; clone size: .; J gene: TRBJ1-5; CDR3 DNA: TGTGCCAGCAGTCCCGTGAGGGAAGATCAGCCCCAGCATTTT; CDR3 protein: CASSPVREDQPQHF
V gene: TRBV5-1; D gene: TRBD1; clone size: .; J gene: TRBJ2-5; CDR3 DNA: TGCGCCAGCAGCTTGGGGGACAGGGGAGAGACCCAGTACTTC; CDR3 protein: CASSLGDRGETQYF
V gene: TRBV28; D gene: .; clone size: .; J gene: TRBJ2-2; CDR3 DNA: TGTGCCAGCATGCTTAGGGGTGGTTTCACCGGGGAGCTGTTTTTT; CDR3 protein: CASMLRGGFTGELFF
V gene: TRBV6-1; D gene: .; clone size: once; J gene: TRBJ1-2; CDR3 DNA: TGTGCCAGCAGTCCGGACAGCTTAGTTGGCTACACCTTC; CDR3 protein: CASSPDSLVGYTF
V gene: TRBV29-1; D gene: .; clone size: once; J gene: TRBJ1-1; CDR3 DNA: TGCAGCGTTGAACAGAATGAAGCTTTCTTT; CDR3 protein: CSVEQNEAFF
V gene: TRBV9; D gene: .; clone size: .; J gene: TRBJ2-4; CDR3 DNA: TGTGCCAGCAGCGTCTCCAGCGGACAGACCAAAAACATTCAGTACTTC; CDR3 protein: CASSVSSGQTKNIQYF
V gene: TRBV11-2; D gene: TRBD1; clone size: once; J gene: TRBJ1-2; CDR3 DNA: TGTGCCAGCAGCCAGGACAGGCAATCTAACTATGGCTACACCTTC; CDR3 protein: CASSQDRQSNYGYTF
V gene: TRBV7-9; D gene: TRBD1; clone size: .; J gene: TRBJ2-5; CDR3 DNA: TGTGCCAGCAGCTTATTGCAGGGGGCGGGGTACCAAGAGACCCAGTACTTC; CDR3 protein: CASSLLQGAGYQETQYF
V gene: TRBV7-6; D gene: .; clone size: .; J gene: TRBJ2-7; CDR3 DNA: TGTGCCAGCAGCTCAGGGATCCGCTACGAGCAGTACTTC; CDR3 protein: CASSSGIRYEQYF
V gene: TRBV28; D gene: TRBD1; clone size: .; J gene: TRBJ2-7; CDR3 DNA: TGTGCCAGCAGTTTTAGGATTTTAGGGACAGGAACCTACGAGCAGTACTTC; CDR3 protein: CASSFRILGTGTYEQYF
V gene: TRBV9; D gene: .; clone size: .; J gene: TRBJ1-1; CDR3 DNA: TGTGCCAGCAGCGTATGGGGGGAAACTGAAGCTTTCTTT; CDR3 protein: CASSVWGETEAFF
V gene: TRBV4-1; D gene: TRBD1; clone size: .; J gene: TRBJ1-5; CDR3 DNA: TGCGCCAGCAGCCAACCAGATGCCAGGGGGGATCAGCCCCAGCATTTT; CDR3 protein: CASSQPDARGDQPQHF
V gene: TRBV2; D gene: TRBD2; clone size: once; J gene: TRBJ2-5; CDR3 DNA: TGTGCCAGCCGCTGGGGGGGGGAGACCCAGTACTTC; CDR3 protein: CASRWGGETQYF
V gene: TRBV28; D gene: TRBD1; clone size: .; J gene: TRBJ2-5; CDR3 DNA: TGTGCCAGCAGTCGGACAGGGCCCAACCAAGAGACCCAGTACTTC; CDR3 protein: CASSRTGPNQETQYF
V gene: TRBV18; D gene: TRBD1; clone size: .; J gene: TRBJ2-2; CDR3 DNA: TGTGCCAGCTCACCCATTACGACAGGGCTAGGGAACACCGGGGAGCTGTTTTTT; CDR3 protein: CASSPITTGLGNTGELFF
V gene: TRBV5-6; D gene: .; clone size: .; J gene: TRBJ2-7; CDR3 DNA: TGTGCCAGCAGCTTGTTAGCGGAGTCGTACTTC; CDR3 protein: CASSLLAESYF
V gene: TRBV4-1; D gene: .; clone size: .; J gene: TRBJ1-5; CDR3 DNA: TGCGCCAGCAGCCAGGGGGACATAAGCAATCAGCCCCAGCATTTT; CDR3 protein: CASSQGDISNQPQHF
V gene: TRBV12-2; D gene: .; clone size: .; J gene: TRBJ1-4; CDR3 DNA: TGTGCAAGTCGCACCGGGGAGGGGCTGGGCGAAAAACTGTTTTTT; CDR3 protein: CASRTGEGLGEKLFF
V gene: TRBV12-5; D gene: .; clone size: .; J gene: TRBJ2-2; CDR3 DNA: TGTGCTAGTGGTTTGGTAGGACAGCGCACCGGGGAGCTGTTTTTT; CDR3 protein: CASGLVGQRTGELFF
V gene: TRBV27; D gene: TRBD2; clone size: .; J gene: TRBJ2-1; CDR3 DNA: TGTGCCAGCAGCTGGTACGGGGGGACTAGCGGGAATGAGCAGTTCTTC; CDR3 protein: CASSWYGGTSGNEQFF
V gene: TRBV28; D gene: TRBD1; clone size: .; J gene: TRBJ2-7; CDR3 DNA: TGTGCCAGCAGTTCTGGGACAGGGGCCTACGAGCAGTACTTC; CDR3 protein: CASSSGTGAYEQYF
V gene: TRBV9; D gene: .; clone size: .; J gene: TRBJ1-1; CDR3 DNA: TGTGCCAGCAGCGTAGTCTCCAGAAACACTGAAGCTTTCTTT; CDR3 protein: CASSVVSRNTEAFF
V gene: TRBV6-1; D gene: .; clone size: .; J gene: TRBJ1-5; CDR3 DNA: TGTGCCAGCAGTGGGAGGGCCGTGGGGGGGGGAAGCAATCAGCCCCAGCATTTT; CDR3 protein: CASSGRAVGGGSNQPQHF
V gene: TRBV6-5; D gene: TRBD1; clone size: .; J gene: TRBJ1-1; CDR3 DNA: TGTGCCAGCAGTTACGGGACAGGGAACACTGAAGCTTTCTTT; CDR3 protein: CASSYGTGNTEAFF
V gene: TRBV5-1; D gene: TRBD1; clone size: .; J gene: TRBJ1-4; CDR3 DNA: TGCGCCAGCAGCGCCGGGACAGGGAATAATGAAAAACTGTTTTTT; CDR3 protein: CASSAGTGNNEKLFF
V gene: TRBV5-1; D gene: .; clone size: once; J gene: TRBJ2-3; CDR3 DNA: TGCGCCAGCAGCTTGGGACTCTCCTTCACAGATACGCAGTATTTT; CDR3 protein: CASSLGLSFTDTQYF